Sequencing of this TCR beta chain was carried out in a study of blood T cell repertoires in COVID-19. Turning to the study itself: In each case, the material was cDNA or gDNA derived from T cells, B-cell-depleted T cells, or PBMCs.

This table comes from immunoSEQ multiplex PCR, and its TCRdb copy is limited to in-frame clones, with some not included. This repertoire shows under 350,000 clones, approximately 90% found once; its top ten account for about 4.6%. V lost 4 bases and J lost 2; bases outside the gene matches: 4. CDR3 length: 15 residues. CDR1 SGHRS and CDR2 YFSETQ come from the germline V gene. The genes are TRBV5-1 and TRBJ2-7; 12 bases align to TRBD2. The sequence was collected from a man in his forties with acute or convalescent COVID-19. Sequencing was carried out using peripheral blood. CDR3 DNA: TGCGCCAGCAGCCCTCGGACTAGCGGGACCTACGAGCAGTACTTC. Protein product: CASSPRTSGTYEQYF.